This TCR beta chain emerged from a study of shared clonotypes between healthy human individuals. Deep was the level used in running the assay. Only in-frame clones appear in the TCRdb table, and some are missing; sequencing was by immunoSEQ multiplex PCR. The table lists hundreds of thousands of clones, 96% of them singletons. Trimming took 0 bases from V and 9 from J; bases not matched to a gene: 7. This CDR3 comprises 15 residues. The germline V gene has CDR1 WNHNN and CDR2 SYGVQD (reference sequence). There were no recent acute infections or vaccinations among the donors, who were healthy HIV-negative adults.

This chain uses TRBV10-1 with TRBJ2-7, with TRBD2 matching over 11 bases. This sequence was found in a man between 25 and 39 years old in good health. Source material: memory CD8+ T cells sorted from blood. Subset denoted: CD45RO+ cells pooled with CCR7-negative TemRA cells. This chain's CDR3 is CASSESTSGKDGQYF. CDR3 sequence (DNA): TGCGCCAGCAGTGAGTCGACTAGCGGGAAGGACGGGCAGTACTTC.